Below, 23 T cell receptor beta chains from the same sample are listed, as sequenced in a study of early T cells in non-severe SARS-CoV-2 infection. TCRdb recomputed calls from the 5' RACE reads with MiXCR, one row per CDR3 protein. Of approximately 70,000 distinct CDR3 sequences in the sample, 5% were seen once. The sample in question was whole blood, obtained at baseline. All receptors come from an adult who was a healthcare worker with PCR-confirmed SARS-CoV-2 infection or an uninfected control (not recorded which).

This clonotype showed up just a few times. The chain couples TRBV15 to TRBJ1-4; 9 bases agree with TRBD1. Germline CDR1 and CDR2: LNHNV and YYDKDF (reference sequence). V gave up 3 bases and J gave up 5 bases; unmatched junction bases: 1. This CDR3 has 14 residues. CDR3 protein: CATSRGQGNEKLFF. CDR3 DNA: TGTGCCACCAGCAGGGGACAGGGAAATGAAAAACTGTTTTTT.

The J gene is TRBJ2-4, the V gene TRBV28; 7 nucleotides match TRBD2. The V gene's germline CDR1 is MDHEN and CDR2 SYDVKM. This CDR3 region has 17 residues. The V and J ends lost 7 bases and 5 bases, in that order; junction bases with no gene match: 17. The CDR3 nucleotides are TGTGCCAGCACTACATCCTGGGGCGGGAGAGGGGAAAACATTCAGTACTTC. Translating gives CASTTSWGGRGENIQYF.

This clonotype was counted at least ten times. The chain employs TRBV28 and TRBJ2-7, with 7 bases that match TRBD1. Germline V gene sequence: CDR1 MDHEN, CDR2 SYDVKM. This CDR3 is built from 15 residues. V trimming: 3 bases; J trimming: 6 bases; junction bases outside the gene matches: 11. The DNA for the CDR3 is TGTGCCAGCAGTTTGAGGGACAGCCCATTTGGCGAGCAGTACTTC. This sequence encodes CASSLRDSPFGEQYF.

Only a few counts were recorded for this clonotype. CDR3 DNA sequence: TGCGCCAGTACGGACCGCCAGAGTATTGCCGGGGAGCTGTTTTTT. Its translation: CASTDRQSIAGELFF. The chain carries TRBV5-1 and TRBJ2-2; D uncertain. Germline-derived CDR1 and CDR2 are SGHRS and YFSETQ. Trimming took 8 bases from V and 6 from J, leaving 20 bases between them. CDR3 length: 15 residues.

The chain joins TRBV7-9 to TRBJ2-1; D uncertain. The V end lost 9 bases, the J end lost 6 bases, and 15 bases lay between the germline ends. CDR1 and CDR2 from the germline V gene are SEHNR and FQNEAQ (reference sequence). The CDR3 runs 13 residues. The CDR3 reads CASHPPGVNEQFF. The CDR3 nucleotides read TGTGCCAGTCACCCCCCCGGCGTCAATGAGCAGTTCTTC.

This clonotype was recorded at least ten times. V usage is TRBV6-1 and J usage is TRBJ1-1; 10 positions match TRBD1. This CDR3 is 15 amino acids long. With 6 bases clipped from V and 5 bases from J, the junction kept 9 bases outside the gene matches. Germline V gene data show CDR1 as MNHNS and CDR2 as SASEGT. CDR3 bases: TGTGCCAGCAGCGAACCCGGACAGGGGGGGACTGAAGCTTTCTTT. This sequence encodes CASSEPGQGGTEAFF.

This clonotype has a handful of counts. The chain has TRBV5-4 and TRBJ2-7, with D unclear. Germline assignment: CDR1 SGHNT and CDR2 YYREEE (reference sequence). With 0 bases removed from V and 2 bases from J, the gap between germline ends came to 6 bases. This CDR3 contains 13 residues. The CDR3 loop is CASSLEDPYEQYF. CDR3 coding DNA: TGTGCCAGCAGCTTGGAGGACCCCTACGAGCAGTACTTC.

This chain uses TRBV7-9 with TRBJ2-3; possible D gene TRBD1, 7 bases. The CDR3 spans 13 residues. Germline lookup yields CDR1 SEHNR and CDR2 FQNEAQ (reference sequence). V was cut by 4 bases and J by 5 bases, with 10 bases left in between. CDR3 residues: CASSSGGLDTQYF. DNA of the CDR3: TGTGCCAGCAGCTCAGGGGGGTTAGATACGCAGTATTTT.

The gene calls are TRBV18 and TRBJ2-7, with 8 nucleotides matching TRBD2. This CDR3 spans 16 amino acids. V gave up 3 bases and J gave up 4 bases; unmatched junction bases: 11. CDR1 and CDR2 from the germline V gene are KGHSH and LQKENI. The CDR3 DNA sequence: TGTGCCAGCTCACCCTCAGCGGGAGTCGAACGATACGAGCAGTACTTC. Amino acids: CASSPSAGVERYEQYF.

In its sample, this clonotype was seen many times. The gene calls are TRBV27 and TRBJ2-3; 10 bases map to TRBD2. V lost 5 bases, J lost 0 bases, and 11 bases stayed unmatched. Germline V CDR1 and CDR2: MNHEY, SMNVEV (reference sequence). The length of the CDR3 is 18 residues. The CDR3 reads CASSKGSTSGLSTDTQYF. In DNA form, the CDR3 reads TGTGCCAGCAGTAAAGGGTCGACTAGCGGGTTAAGCACAGATACGCAGTATTTT.

This chain uses TRBV4-1 with TRBJ1-4, with TRBD1 matching over 9 bases. Trimming took 0 bases from V and 3 from J; bases not matched to a gene: 2. The CDR3 contains 16 residues. Germline loops: CDR1 MGHRA, CDR2 YSYEKL. CDR3: CASSQETGGPNEKLFF. The DNA of the CDR3 is TGCGCCAGCAGCCAAGAGACAGGGGGGCCTAATGAAAAACTGTTTTTT.

This clonotype was counted between two and nine times. The chain recombines TRBV25-1 with TRBJ2-7, with TRBD1 matching over 10 bases. The trim removed 9 bases at V and 3 bases at J, leaving 14 bases unmatched. Germline lookup yields CDR1 MGHDK and CDR2 SYGVNS. The CDR3 totals 16 residues. The DNA for the CDR3 is TGTGCCAGTGAGGAGGCAAGGACAGGGGGAGTCTACGAGCAGTACTTC. It specifies CASEEARTGGVYEQYF.

This clonotype was observed at least ten times. The chain couples TRBV11-2 to TRBJ2-2, with D possibly matching TRBD2 (5 bases). V lost 4 bases and J 0 bases, leaving 15 bases between the germline ends. CDR1 is SGHAT, CDR2 FQNNGV, per germline. CDR3 length equals 17 residues. CDR3 region: CASSSKGEAANTGELFF. The CDR3 coding sequence is TGTGCCAGCAGCTCAAAAGGCGAAGCGGCGAACACCGGGGAGCTGTTTTTT.

This clonotype appeared many times. The gene calls are TRBV29-1 and TRBJ1-1, with TRBD1 as a possible D gene (5 bases). In germline, CDR1 is SQVTM, CDR2 ANQGSEA. V shed 4 bases and J shed 0 bases, with 15 bases lying between them. The CDR3 sequence is 15 residues long. The CDR3 spells CSVGGEFRMNTEAFF. CDR3 nucleotides: TGCAGCGTTGGAGGGGAGTTTCGGATGAACACTGAAGCTTTCTTT.

This clonotype has at least ten counts. In DNA form, the CDR3 reads TGTGCCAGCTCACCACCTCCAGGGGCTAATGAAAAACTGTTTTTT. It encodes CASSPPPGANEKLFF. The gene calls are TRBV18 and TRBJ1-4; tentatively, D is TRBD1 (6 bases). This CDR3 is 15 amino acids long. Germline CDR1 is KGHSH and CDR2 is LQKENI. V was pared by 0 bases and J by 3 bases, with 8 bases between.

At least ten counts were recorded for this clonotype. The rearrangement joins TRBV5-8 to TRBJ2-1; D is tentatively TRBD1 or TRBD2 (5 bases each). Germline-derived CDR1 and CDR2 are SGHTS and YDEGEE. This CDR3 is 14 amino acids long. V was pared by 2 bases and J by 15 bases, with 21 bases between. CDR3 region: CASSFLYDVGVLFF. CDR3 in DNA: TGTGCCAGCAGCTTCTTGTATGATGTGGGGGTCCTGTTCTTC. Supplemented by reference TRBV5-8 and TRBJ2-1, the full variable domain reads EAGVTQSPTHLIKTRGQQATLRCSPISGHTSVYWYQQALGLGLQFLLWYDEGEERNRGNFPPRFSGRQFPNYSSELNVNALELEDSALYLCASSFLYDVGVLFFGPGTRLTVL.

This clonotype occurred many times. The chain joins TRBV20-1 to TRBJ1-2, with 7 bases identical to TRBD1. V was pared by 7 bases and J by 3 bases, with 5 bases of the junction left unmatched. Germline-derived CDR1 and CDR2 are DFQATT and SNEGSKA (reference sequence). The CDR3 spans 12 residues. The CDR3 nucleotides read TGCAGTGGAACTACAGGGGACTATGGCTACACCTTC. This gives the protein CSGTTGDYGYTF.

The gene calls are TRBV10-2 and TRBJ1-5; the match to TRBD1 covers 7 bases. After removal of 5 bases from V and 0 bases from J, the junction contained 4 bases not matched to a gene. CDR1 and CDR2 (germline): WSHSY, SAAADI. The CDR3 length is 15 residues. The DNA of the CDR3 is TGCGCCAGCAGTATCGACAGGGCTAGCAATCAGCCCCAGCATTTT. Amino acids: CASSIDRASNQPQHF.

This clonotype was seen many times. The J gene is TRBJ1-3, the V gene TRBV20-1, with D unclear. V lost 0 bases and J 0 bases, leaving 9 bases between the germline ends. This CDR3 has 15 residues. CDR1 is DFQATT, CDR2 SNEGSKA, per germline (reference sequence). As DNA, the CDR3 is TGCAGTGCTAGAGAGGGTATTCGCTCTGGAAACACCATATATTTT. It translates to CSAREGIRSGNTIYF.

This clonotype was picked up a small number of times. The chain employs TRBV2 and TRBJ1-2, with D possibly being TRBD1 (5 bases). The CDR3 covers 13 residues. V was trimmed by 9 bases and J by 7 bases, leaving 18 bases between them. The germline V gene has CDR1 SNHLY and CDR2 FYNNEI. CDR3 sequence (DNA): TGTGCCAGGGGGCCGGGATTCGTTGGTGGCTACACCTTC. Protein sequence: CARGPGFVGGYTF. Full variable domain (rest looked up from reference TRBV2 and TRBJ1-2): EPEVTQTPSHQVTQMGQEVILRCVPISNHLYFYWYRQILGQKVEFLVSFYNNEISEKSEIFDDQFSVERPDGSNFTLKIRSTKLEDSAMYFCARGPGFVGGYTFGSGTRLTVV.

The chain has TRBV28 and TRBJ1-5, with a tentative D call TRBD1 (5 bases). V shed 1 base and J shed 1 base, with 8 bases lying between them. CDR1 is MDHEN, CDR2 SYDVKM, per germline. CDR3 size: 15 residues. CDR3 DNA sequence: TGTGCCAGCAGTTTATCAGGGAGGAGCAATCAGCCCCAGCATTTT. It yields the protein CASSLSGRSNQPQHF.

Details on this clonotype: A read error may produce the germline difference seen at one junction end. CDR3 DNA: TGCGCCAGCAGCTTGGGCGGGACATCAGGTGAAAAACTGTCTTTT. Translated, it gives CASSLGGTSGEKLSF. The rearrangement uses TRBV5-1 and TRBJ1-4; D is perhaps TRBD1 (6 bases). This CDR3 has 15 residues. The germline V gene encodes CDR1 SGHRS and CDR2 YFSETQ.

In its sample, this clonotype was seen many times. The J gene is TRBJ1-2, the V gene TRBV12-3 or TRBV12-4; tentative D call: TRBD1 (6 bases). The CDR3 has 14 amino acids. V was cut by 2 bases and J by 8 bases, with 15 bases left in between. The CDR3 is CASSLSPRGRGYTF. CDR3 nucleotide sequence: TGTGCCAGCAGTTTATCTCCCAGGGGACGAGGCTACACCTTC.